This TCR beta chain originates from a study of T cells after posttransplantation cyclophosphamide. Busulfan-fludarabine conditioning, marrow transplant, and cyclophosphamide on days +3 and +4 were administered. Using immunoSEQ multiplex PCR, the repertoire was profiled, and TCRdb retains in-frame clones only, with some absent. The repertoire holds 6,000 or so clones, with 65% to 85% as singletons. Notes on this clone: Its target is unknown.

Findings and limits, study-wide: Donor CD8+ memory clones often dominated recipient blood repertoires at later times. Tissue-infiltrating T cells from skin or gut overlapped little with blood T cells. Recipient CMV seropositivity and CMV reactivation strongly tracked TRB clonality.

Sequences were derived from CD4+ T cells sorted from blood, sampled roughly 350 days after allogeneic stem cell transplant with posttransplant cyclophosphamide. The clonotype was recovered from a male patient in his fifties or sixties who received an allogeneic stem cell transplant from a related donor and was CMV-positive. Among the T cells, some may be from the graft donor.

DNA of the CDR3: TGTGCCAGCAGTTCACCGGGACAGGGGGATAATGAGCAGTTCTTC. This translates into CASSSPGQGDNEQFF. This chain links TRBV28 with TRBJ2-1; TRBD1 agrees at 11 bases. Trimming removed 4 bases from V and 7 bases from J; junction bases left unmatched: 6. Germline lookup yields CDR1 MDHEN and CDR2 SYDVKM. The CDR3 has 15 amino acids.